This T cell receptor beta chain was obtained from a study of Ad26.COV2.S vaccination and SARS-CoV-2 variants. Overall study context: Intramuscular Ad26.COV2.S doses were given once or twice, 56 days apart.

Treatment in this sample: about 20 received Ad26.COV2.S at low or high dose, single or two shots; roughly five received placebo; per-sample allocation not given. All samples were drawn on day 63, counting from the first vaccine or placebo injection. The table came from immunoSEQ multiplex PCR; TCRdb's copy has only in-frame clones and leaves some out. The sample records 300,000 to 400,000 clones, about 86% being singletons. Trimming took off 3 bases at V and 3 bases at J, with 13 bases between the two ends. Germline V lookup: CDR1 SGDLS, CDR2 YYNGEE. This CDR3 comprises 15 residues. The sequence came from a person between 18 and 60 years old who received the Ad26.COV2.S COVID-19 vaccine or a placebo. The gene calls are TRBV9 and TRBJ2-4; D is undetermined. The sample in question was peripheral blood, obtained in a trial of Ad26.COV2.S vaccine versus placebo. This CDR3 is CASSADPTHKNIQYF. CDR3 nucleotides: TGTGCCAGCAGCGCGGACCCGACTCACAAAAACATTCAGTACTTC.